This TCR beta chain was observed in a study of identical twins. V was clipped by 4 bases and J by 0 bases, with 9 bases between them. The germline V gene has CDR1 SEHNR and CDR2 FQNEAQ (reference sequence). The CDR3 covers 15 residues. TCRdb passed the 5' RACE reads through MiXCR, listing each CDR3 protein once. The sample has around 510,000 distinct CDR3 sequences, 14% seen once. Study findings and constraints: Excess low generation probability was seen in twin-shared out-of-frame alpha sequences.

On this clonotype: As yet, its antigen is unknown.

These data are also associated with another study on yellow fever vaccine responses in identical twins. That work adds: As reported, the vaccine T cell response of twins seemed partly convergent and partly personalized.

Sequenced material: CD4+ T cells sorted from blood. The TCR sequence derives from a woman between 18 and 29 years old in good health. The genes are TRBV7-9 and TRBJ2-2; perhaps D is TRBD1 or TRBD2 (5 bases each). The CDR3 nucleotides read TGTGCCAGCAGCTCGGGACCGACGAACACCGGGGAGCTGTTTTTT. It specifies CASSSGPTNTGELFF. The variable domain in full, with the rest retrieved from reference TRBV7-9 and TRBJ2-2, is DTGVSQNPRHKITKRGQNVTFRCDPISEHNRLYWYRQTLGQGPEFLTYFQNEAQLEKSRLLSDRFSAERPKGSFSTLEIQRTEQGDSAMYLCASSSGPTNTGELFFGEGSRLTVL.